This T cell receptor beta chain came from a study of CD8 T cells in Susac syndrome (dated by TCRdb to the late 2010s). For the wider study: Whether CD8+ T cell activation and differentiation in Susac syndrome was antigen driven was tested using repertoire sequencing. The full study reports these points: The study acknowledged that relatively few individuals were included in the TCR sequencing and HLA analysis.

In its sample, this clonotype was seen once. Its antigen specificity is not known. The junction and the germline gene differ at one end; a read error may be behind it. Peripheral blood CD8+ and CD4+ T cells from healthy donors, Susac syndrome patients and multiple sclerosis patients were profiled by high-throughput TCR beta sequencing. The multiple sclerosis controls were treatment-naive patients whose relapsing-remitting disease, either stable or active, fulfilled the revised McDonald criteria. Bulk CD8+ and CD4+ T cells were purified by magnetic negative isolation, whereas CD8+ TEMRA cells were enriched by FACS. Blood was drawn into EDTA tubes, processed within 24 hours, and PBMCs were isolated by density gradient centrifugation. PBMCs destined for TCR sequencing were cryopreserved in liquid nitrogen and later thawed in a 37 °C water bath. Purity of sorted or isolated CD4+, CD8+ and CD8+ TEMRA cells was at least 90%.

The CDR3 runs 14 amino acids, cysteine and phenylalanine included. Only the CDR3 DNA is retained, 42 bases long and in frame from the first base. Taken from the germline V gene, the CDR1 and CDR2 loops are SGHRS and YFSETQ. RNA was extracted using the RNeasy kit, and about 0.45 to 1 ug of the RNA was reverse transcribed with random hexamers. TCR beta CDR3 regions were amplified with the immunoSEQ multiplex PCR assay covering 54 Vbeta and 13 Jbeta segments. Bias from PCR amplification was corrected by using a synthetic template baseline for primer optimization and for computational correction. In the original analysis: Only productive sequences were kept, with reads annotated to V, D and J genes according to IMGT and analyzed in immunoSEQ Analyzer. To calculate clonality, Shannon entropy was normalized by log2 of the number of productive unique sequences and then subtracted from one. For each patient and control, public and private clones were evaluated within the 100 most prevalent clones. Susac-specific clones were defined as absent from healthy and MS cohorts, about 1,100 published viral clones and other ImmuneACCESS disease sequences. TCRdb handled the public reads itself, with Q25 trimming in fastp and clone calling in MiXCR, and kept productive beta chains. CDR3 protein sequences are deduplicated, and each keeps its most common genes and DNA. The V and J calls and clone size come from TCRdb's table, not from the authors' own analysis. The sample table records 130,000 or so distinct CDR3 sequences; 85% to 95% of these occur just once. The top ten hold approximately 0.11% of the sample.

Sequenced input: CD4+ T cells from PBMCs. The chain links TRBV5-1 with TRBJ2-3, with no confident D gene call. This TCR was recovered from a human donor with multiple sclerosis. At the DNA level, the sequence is TGCGCCAGCAGAAGAACGGAGAGCATAGATACGCAGTATTTT. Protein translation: CASRRTESIDTQYF.